These T cell receptor beta chains were read from a single sample in a study of spatial heterogeneity in lung cancer. Each CDR3 protein gets one entry after TCRdb re-called the 5' RACE reads with MiXCR. Counted here are 25,000 to 30,000 distinct CDR3 sequences, less than 9% occurring once; the ten biggest clones make up around 24%. The sample in question was lung tumor tissue, obtained at surgery. The receptors here all came from a male donor with early-stage non-small cell lung cancer. Each CDR3 is given with its conserved first and last residue. The D gene is left open where the match is weak. Only part of the rows carry a size: once, few, many, or a class if the clone is expanded.

v_call: TRBV7-9
clone_size: large
j_call: TRBJ2-2
d_call: -
cdr3_aa: CASSYGDSEVLFF
cdr3_nt: TGTGCCAGCAGCTACGGGGACTCCGAGGTGCTGTTTTTT

v_call: TRBV28
clone_size: many
j_call: TRBJ2-5
d_call: -
cdr3_aa: CASSLAVAQETQYF
cdr3_nt: TGTGCCAGCAGTTTAGCGGTCGCACAAGAGACCCAGTACTTC

v_call: TRBV6-2/TRBV6-3
clone_size: many
j_call: TRBJ2-3
d_call: TRBD2
cdr3_aa: CASSYSGLARQYF
cdr3_nt: TGTGCCAGCAGTTACTCTGGACTAGCGAGGCAGTATTTT

v_call: TRBV19
clone_size: few
j_call: TRBJ1-5
d_call: -
cdr3_aa: CASSKGRDQPQHF
cdr3_nt: TGTGCCAGTAGTAAGGGTAGGGATCAGCCCCAGCATTTT

v_call: TRBV29-1
clone_size: many
j_call: TRBJ1-1
d_call: -
cdr3_aa: CSVENPQGFRTEAFF
cdr3_nt: TGCAGCGTTGAGAATCCACAGGGTTTTAGAACTGAAGCTTTCTTT

v_call: TRBV11-2
clone_size: -
j_call: TRBJ2-2
d_call: -
cdr3_aa: CASSLDFFWGELFF
cdr3_nt: TGTGCCAGCAGCTTAGATTTTTTTTGGGGGGAGCTGTTTTTT

v_call: TRBV7-2
clone_size: many
j_call: TRBJ2-2
d_call: TRBD2
cdr3_aa: CASSLLAGDTGELFF
cdr3_nt: TGTGCCAGCAGCTTACTAGCGGGGGACACCGGGGAGCTGTTTTTT

v_call: TRBV3-1
clone_size: many
j_call: TRBJ1-2
d_call: -
cdr3_aa: CASSQEDRSNYGYTF
cdr3_nt: TGTGCCAGCAGCCAAGAGGACAGATCTAACTATGGCTACACCTTC

v_call: TRBV20-1
clone_size: few
j_call: TRBJ2-5
d_call: -
cdr3_aa: CSASTPSGEGGTQYF
cdr3_nt: TGCAGTGCTAGTACTCCGTCTGGGGAAGGGGGGACCCAGTACTTC

v_call: TRBV3-1
clone_size: many
j_call: TRBJ2-5
d_call: TRBD1
cdr3_aa: CASSVRGTGETQYF
cdr3_nt: TGTGCCAGCAGTGTCAGGGGGACGGGGGAGACCCAGTACTTC

v_call: TRBV28
clone_size: many
j_call: TRBJ2-6
d_call: -
cdr3_aa: CASSPGEGSGANVLTF
cdr3_nt: TGTGCCAGCAGTCCCGGAGAGGGCTCTGGGGCCAACGTCCTGACTTTC

v_call: TRBV20-1
clone_size: many
j_call: TRBJ2-1
d_call: -
cdr3_aa: CSARGTLMLYNEQFF
cdr3_nt: TGCAGTGCTAGAGGGACACTTATGCTCTACAATGAGCAGTTCTTC

v_call: TRBV29-1
clone_size: many
j_call: TRBJ2-7
d_call: -
cdr3_aa: CSVEERGSSYEQYF
cdr3_nt: TGCAGCGTTGAAGAACGGGGCAGCTCCTACGAGCAGTACTTC

v_call: TRBV6-2/TRBV6-3
clone_size: many
j_call: TRBJ2-5
d_call: -
cdr3_aa: CASTKGGGETQYF
cdr3_nt: TGTGCCAGCACTAAAGGGGGGGGAGAGACCCAGTACTTC

v_call: TRBV29-1
clone_size: -
j_call: TRBJ2-3
d_call: -
cdr3_aa: CSVDQSTDTQYF
cdr3_nt: TGCAGCGTTGACCAGAGCACAGATACGCAGTATTTT

v_call: TRBV3-1
clone_size: few
j_call: TRBJ1-4
d_call: -
cdr3_aa: CASSQVGAEEKLFF
cdr3_nt: TGTGCCAGCAGCCAGGTAGGGGCAGAGGAAAAACTGTTTTTT

v_call: TRBV7-2
clone_size: many
j_call: TRBJ1-3
d_call: -
cdr3_aa: CASSLSSASGNTIYF
cdr3_nt: TGTGCCAGCAGCTTATCTTCAGCCTCTGGAAACACCATATATTTT

v_call: TRBV4-1
clone_size: -
j_call: TRBJ2-3
d_call: TRBD2
cdr3_aa: CASSQGAGGLLRTDTQYF
cdr3_nt: TGCGCCAGCAGCCAAGGAGCGGGGGGGCTTTTAAGAACAGATACGCAGTATTTT

v_call: TRBV7-2
clone_size: many
j_call: TRBJ2-3
d_call: -
cdr3_aa: CASSLGTWRYF
cdr3_nt: TGTGCCAGCAGCCTCGGGACCTGGAGGTATTTT

v_call: TRBV7-2
clone_size: medium-sized
j_call: TRBJ1-2
d_call: TRBD1
cdr3_aa: CASSIGQGGYGYTF
cdr3_nt: TGTGCCAGCAGCATTGGACAGGGCGGCTATGGCTACACCTTC

v_call: TRBV4-3
clone_size: few
j_call: TRBJ2-1
d_call: -
cdr3_aa: CASSQDWRGAYNEQFF
cdr3_nt: TGCGCCAGCAGCCAAGATTGGAGGGGAGCTTACAATGAGCAGTTCTTC

v_call: TRBV29-1
clone_size: many
j_call: TRBJ1-2
d_call: -
cdr3_aa: CSVARARFYGYTF
cdr3_nt: TGCAGCGTAGCCCGGGCCAGGTTCTATGGCTACACCTTC

v_call: TRBV27
clone_size: many
j_call: TRBJ2-2
d_call: -
cdr3_aa: CASSLSGGELFF
cdr3_nt: TGTGCCAGCAGCCTTTCCGGAGGGGAGCTGTTTTTT

v_call: TRBV14
clone_size: many
j_call: TRBJ2-1
d_call: TRBD1
cdr3_aa: CASSWTGERQFF
cdr3_nt: TGTGCCAGCAGTTGGACAGGGGAAAGACAGTTCTTC

v_call: TRBV25-1
clone_size: many
j_call: TRBJ2-7
d_call: -
cdr3_aa: CASSETEISYEQYF
cdr3_nt: TGTGCCAGCAGTGAAACGGAAATCTCCTACGAGCAGTACTTC

v_call: TRBV10-2
clone_size: many
j_call: TRBJ2-3
d_call: TRBD2
cdr3_aa: CASTLAGGTDTQYF
cdr3_nt: TGCGCCAGCACCCTAGCGGGGGGCACAGATACGCAGTATTTT

v_call: TRBV5-1
clone_size: many
j_call: TRBJ1-2
d_call: TRBD1
cdr3_aa: CASSFGQGAGYTF
cdr3_nt: TGCGCCAGCAGCTTCGGACAGGGGGCAGGCTACACCTTC

v_call: TRBV20-1
clone_size: many
j_call: TRBJ2-3
d_call: -
cdr3_aa: CSASPVTDTQYF
cdr3_nt: TGCAGTGCTTCCCCGGTGACAGATACGCAGTATTTT

v_call: TRBV20-1
clone_size: many
j_call: TRBJ1-2
d_call: -
cdr3_aa: CSARDKGRGFGYTF
cdr3_nt: TGCAGTGCCAGGGACAAGGGGCGTGGCTTCGGCTACACCTTC

v_call: TRBV20-1
clone_size: few
j_call: TRBJ2-1
d_call: -
cdr3_aa: CSARDPTLNEQFF
cdr3_nt: TGCAGTGCTAGAGATCCGACCCTAAATGAGCAGTTCTTC

v_call: TRBV11-2
clone_size: many
j_call: TRBJ1-2
d_call: -
cdr3_aa: CASSAEGSGYTF
cdr3_nt: TGTGCCAGCAGCGCTGAAGGGAGCGGCTACACCTTC

v_call: TRBV4-2
clone_size: many
j_call: TRBJ2-3
d_call: -
cdr3_aa: CASSQDGVRKDTQYF
cdr3_nt: TGTGCCAGCAGCCAAGATGGCGTAAGGAAAGATACGCAGTATTTT

v_call: TRBV7-6
clone_size: many
j_call: TRBJ2-3
d_call: -
cdr3_aa: CASSTQATDSTDTQYF
cdr3_nt: TGTGCCAGCAGCACTCAGGCGACCGATAGCACAGATACGCAGTATTTT

v_call: TRBV6-1
clone_size: many
j_call: TRBJ1-5
d_call: -
cdr3_aa: CASGVAFSNQPQHF
cdr3_nt: TGTGCCAGCGGGGTGGCCTTTAGCAATCAGCCCCAGCATTTT

v_call: TRBV20-1
clone_size: -
j_call: TRBJ2-4
d_call: -
cdr3_aa: CSALEGSAKNIQYF
cdr3_nt: TGCAGTGCACTAGAGGGGAGCGCCAAAAACATTCAGTACTTC

v_call: TRBV2
clone_size: many
j_call: TRBJ2-3
d_call: TRBD2
cdr3_aa: CASSEMGSGGPRDTQYF
cdr3_nt: TGTGCCAGCAGTGAAATGGGTAGCGGGGGACCCAGGGATACGCAGTATTTT

v_call: TRBV12-3/TRBV12-4
clone_size: many
j_call: TRBJ2-3
d_call: -
cdr3_aa: CASSPSSRGTDTQYF
cdr3_nt: TGTGCCAGCAGTCCTTCTAGCAGAGGCACAGATACGCAGTATTTT

v_call: TRBV25-1
clone_size: -
j_call: TRBJ2-5
d_call: -
cdr3_aa: CASSGGDHQETQYF
cdr3_nt: TGTGCCAGCAGTGGCGGGGACCATCAAGAGACCCAGTACTTC

v_call: TRBV20-1
clone_size: many
j_call: TRBJ1-4
d_call: TRBD1
cdr3_aa: CSAGQGRRATNEKLFF
cdr3_nt: TGCAGTGCCGGACAGGGGAGAAGGGCAACTAATGAAAAACTGTTTTTT

v_call: TRBV18
clone_size: many
j_call: TRBJ2-2
d_call: -
cdr3_aa: CASSPGQNTGELFF
cdr3_nt: TGTGCCAGCTCACCGGGACAGAACACCGGGGAGCTGTTTTTT

v_call: TRBV7-9
clone_size: medium-sized
j_call: TRBJ2-2
d_call: -
cdr3_aa: CASSFLQGGTGELFF
cdr3_nt: TGTGCCAGCAGCTTTCTGCAGGGCGGCACCGGGGAGCTGTTTTTT

v_call: TRBV27
clone_size: many
j_call: TRBJ2-7
d_call: TRBD2
cdr3_aa: CASSLKGGGIIYEQYF
cdr3_nt: TGTGCCAGCAGTTTAAAAGGCGGGGGGATAATTTACGAGCAGTACTTC

v_call: TRBV29-1
clone_size: -
j_call: TRBJ1-1
d_call: -
cdr3_aa: CSVDNYGGSEAFF
cdr3_nt: TGCAGCGTTGATAACTATGGGGGGAGTGAAGCTTTCTTT

v_call: TRBV6-6
clone_size: few
j_call: TRBJ1-4
d_call: -
cdr3_aa: CASSSVNEKLFF
cdr3_nt: TGTGCCAGCAGTTCTGTCAATGAAAAACTGTTTTTT

v_call: TRBV12-2
clone_size: -
j_call: TRBJ2-3
d_call: -
cdr3_aa: CARARRLVTGTDTQYF
cdr3_nt: TGTGCAAGGGCCCGCAGACTCGTAACTGGCACAGATACGCAGTATTTT

v_call: TRBV20-1
clone_size: many
j_call: TRBJ2-3
d_call: TRBD2
cdr3_aa: CSAYRVAGVDTQYF
cdr3_nt: TGCAGTGCATACCGGGTAGCGGGGGTCGATACGCAGTATTTT

v_call: TRBV7-6
clone_size: -
j_call: TRBJ2-7
d_call: TRBD1
cdr3_aa: CVSSSRQGAGEQYF
cdr3_nt: TGTGTCAGCAGCTCCAGACAGGGGGCGGGCGAGCAGTACTTC

v_call: TRBV7-2
clone_size: many
j_call: TRBJ1-1
d_call: TRBD1
cdr3_aa: CASSLPGGQGGRAFF
cdr3_nt: TGTGCCAGCAGCCTACCCGGGGGACAGGGGGGTAGAGCTTTCTTT

v_call: TRBV20-1
clone_size: -
j_call: TRBJ2-3
d_call: -
cdr3_aa: CSARDQGRTDTQYF
cdr3_nt: TGCAGTGCTAGAGACCAGGGTCGGACAGATACGCAGTATTTT

v_call: TRBV6-4
clone_size: -
j_call: TRBJ1-1
d_call: -
cdr3_aa: CASSDRPNTEAFF
cdr3_nt: TGTGCCAGCAGTGACAGGCCGAACACTGAAGCTTTCTTT

v_call: TRBV6-2/TRBV6-3
clone_size: -
j_call: TRBJ2-3
d_call: -
cdr3_aa: CASSYSSQEPSSTDTQYF
cdr3_nt: TGTGCCAGCAGTTACTCGAGCCAGGAACCTTCTAGCACAGATACGCAGTATTTT

v_call: TRBV13
clone_size: few
j_call: TRBJ1-5
d_call: -
cdr3_aa: CASSSRLNNQPQHF
cdr3_nt: TGTGCCAGCAGCTCGCGACTTAATAATCAGCCCCAGCATTTT

v_call: TRBV20-1
clone_size: many
j_call: TRBJ2-7
d_call: -
cdr3_aa: CSARVRTEGEQYF
cdr3_nt: TGCAGTGCTAGAGTAAGGACAGAGGGCGAGCAGTACTTC

v_call: TRBV24-1
clone_size: -
j_call: TRBJ2-5
d_call: TRBD2
cdr3_aa: CATSDLTSGGPQYF
cdr3_nt: TGTGCCACCAGTGATCTGACTAGCGGGGGCCCCCAGTACTTC

v_call: TRBV6-1
clone_size: few
j_call: TRBJ2-3
d_call: -
cdr3_aa: CASRQATDTQYF
cdr3_nt: TGTGCCAGCAGACAGGCCACAGATACGCAGTATTTT

v_call: TRBV6-2/TRBV6-3
clone_size: many
j_call: TRBJ2-1
d_call: TRBD2
cdr3_aa: CASSYSNLAGYNEQFF
cdr3_nt: TGTGCCAGCAGTTACTCGAACCTAGCGGGGTACAATGAGCAGTTCTTC

v_call: TRBV20-1
clone_size: -
j_call: TRBJ1-6
d_call: TRBD1
cdr3_aa: CSARASQGADSPLHF
cdr3_nt: TGCAGTGCTAGGGCTTCTCAGGGGGCGGATTCACCCCTCCACTTT

v_call: TRBV7-8
clone_size: many
j_call: TRBJ2-7
d_call: -
cdr3_aa: CASSLVPSSYEQYF
cdr3_nt: TGTGCCAGCAGCTTAGTACCGAGTTCCTACGAGCAGTACTTC

v_call: TRBV5-1
clone_size: many
j_call: TRBJ2-2
d_call: -
cdr3_aa: CASSLGRHPGELFF
cdr3_nt: TGCGCCAGCAGCTTGGGTCGGCACCCCGGGGAGCTGTTTTTT